This T cell receptor (beta chain) was observed in a study of cytomegalovirus exposure and HLA in healthy donors. PCR used 60 Vbeta primers and 13 Jbeta primers. TCRdb keeps only in-frame clones here, not all; method: immunoSEQ multiplex PCR. Here the sample spans approximately 110,000 clones, around 60% being singletons. This CDR3 comprises 13 residues. CDR1 and CDR2 (germline): SGHVS, FQNEAQ. The V gene end was trimmed by 5 bases and the J gene end by 4 bases; junction bases not matched to a gene: 5. The source material was PBMCs. This sequence was found in a man aged 25 to 45 in good health and CMV-seropositive. The chain has TRBV7-8 and TRBJ2-7, with TRBD2 identical over 7 bases. The CDR3 DNA sequence: TGTGCCAGCAGCCCCGGACTAGGGTACGAGCAGTACTTC. Its protein product is CASSPGLGYEQYF.